The TCR beta chain under discussion was sequenced for a study of human T cells and chemical hapten exposure. Across the study: The use of 2% DPC on around 2 cm by around 2 cm of upper inner arm skin constituted sensitization.

V trimming: 5 bases; J trimming: 3 bases; junction bases outside the gene matches: 5. CDR1 is SQVTM and CDR2 is ANQGSEA in the germline V gene. This CDR3 comprises 14 residues. How the authors handled the data: From approximately 20,000 to 700,000 TCRs were found per sample, with a median of about 100,000. TCRdb analysed the RACE reads with MiXCR anew, one entry per CDR3 protein. The V and J calls were not made by the authors but by TCRdb's processing. The sample shows roughly 100,000 distinct CDR3 sequences, less than 35% of them seen only once. The table lists this clonotype with many counts. Time point defined: patch test 3, about 24 weeks after DPC sensitization. The treatment is: therapeutic diphenylcyclopropenone sensitization with weekly scalp DPC.

The clonotype comes from a middle-aged man with alopecia areata. Some clones in this sample may be carry-over from other donors' samples. The sample in question was whole blood, obtained in connection with sensitization to the hapten diphenylcyclopropenone (DPC). J is TRBJ1-5 and V is TRBV29-1, with TRBD1 matching 9 bases. The CDR3 DNA is TGCAGCGTTAAACAGGGGGCTGACAATCAGCCCCAGCATTTT. Amino acids: CSVKQGADNQPQHF.